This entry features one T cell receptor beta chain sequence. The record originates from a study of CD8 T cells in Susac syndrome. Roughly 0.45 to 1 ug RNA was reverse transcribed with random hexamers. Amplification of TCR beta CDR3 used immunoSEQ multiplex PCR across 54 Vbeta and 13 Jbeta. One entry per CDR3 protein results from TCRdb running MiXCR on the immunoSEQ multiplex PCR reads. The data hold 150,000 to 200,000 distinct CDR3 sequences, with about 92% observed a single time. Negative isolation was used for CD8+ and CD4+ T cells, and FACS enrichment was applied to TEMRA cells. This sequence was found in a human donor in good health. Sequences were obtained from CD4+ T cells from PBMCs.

The CDR3 region has the DNA TGCAGTGCCGAGGCCCATCAGCCCCAGCATTTT. It yields the protein CSAEAHQPQHF. The rearrangement links TRBV20-1 to TRBJ1-5; unclear D gene. Deletions cut 6 bases from V and 5 bases from J, with 8 bases between. The germline gives CDR1 DFQATT, CDR2 SNEGSKA (reference sequence). The CDR3 consists of 11 residues.